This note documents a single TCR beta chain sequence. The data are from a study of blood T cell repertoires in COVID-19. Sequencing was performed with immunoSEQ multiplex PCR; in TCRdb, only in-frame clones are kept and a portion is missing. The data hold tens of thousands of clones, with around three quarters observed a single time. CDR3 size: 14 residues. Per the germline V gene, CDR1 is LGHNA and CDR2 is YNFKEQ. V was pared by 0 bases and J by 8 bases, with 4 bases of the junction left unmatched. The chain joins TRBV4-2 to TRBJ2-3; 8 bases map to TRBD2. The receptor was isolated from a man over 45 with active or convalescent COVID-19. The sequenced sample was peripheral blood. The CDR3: CASSQDSGTATQYF. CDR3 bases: TGTGCCAGCAGCCAAGATAGCGGGACTGCTACGCAGTATTTT.